Sequencing of this T cell receptor beta chain was carried out in a study of persistence of HIV-infected CD4 T cells. The libraries were made with immunoSEQ version 4 in survey mode. Only in-frame clones appear in the TCRdb table, and some are missing; sequencing was by immunoSEQ multiplex PCR. The profile shows 40,000 to 45,000 clones, roughly 90% of them singletons. Germline CDR1 SGHDN, CDR2 FVKESK. V shed 0 bases and J shed 1 base, with 12 bases lying between them. This CDR3 comprises 16 residues. Anti-CD3/anti-CD28 beads served as a nonspecific positive control stimulus. Sorting of responding CD4+ T cells relied on upregulated CD40 ligand together with CD69. A word on this clone: Its target is unknown.

The input for sequencing was CD4+ T cells sorted from PBMCs after approximately 20-hour stimulation, taken from a patient who received antiretroviral therapy. This sequence was found in an adult man with HIV who was CMV-seropositive. This rearrangement joins TRBV14 to TRBJ1-1, with D unresolved. The CDR3 bases are TGTGCCAGCAGCCAAGACCTCGGGATGGGGAACACTGAAGCTTTCTTT. It is translated as CASSQDLGMGNTEAFF.